The present TCR beta chain was sequenced within a study of tumor-infiltrating lymphocytes in primary liver carcinoma. From approximately 0.5 ug of total RNA, TCR beta-specific cDNA was reverse-transcribed using a constant-region primer. ARM-PCR was slightly modified, and three nested multiplex PCR rounds with it gave rise to the TCR beta libraries. A C-beta reverse primer was combined with TRBV1-TRBV30 forward primers in the first two PCR rounds, and each round had 10 cycles. TCRdb recomputed calls from the multiplex PCR reads with MiXCR, one row per CDR3 protein. The sample has 30,000 to 40,000 distinct CDR3 sequences, roughly 80% seen once. Joint extraction of RNA and DNA used about 17-32 mg of bulk tissue that was unsorted. Remarks on this clonotype: The junction does not match germline at one end; this may be a read error.

The CDR3 runs 13 residues. The germline gives CDR1 SGHNT, CDR2 YENEEA. Sequenced input: liver tumor tissue from sampling region 4. Documented subset: tumor region T4, right-lateral pole. This chain connects TRBV11-3 to TRBJ1-1; D unclear. This sequence was found in a man in his forties or fifties with primary liver carcinoma and hepatitis B virus infection. The CDR3 region has the DNA TGTGCCAGGAGCTTGGCAGTTAACACTGGAGCTTTCTTT. Residues: CARSLAVNTGAFF.